Here is one T cell receptor (beta chain) with its context. The antigen remains undetermined. This sample is drawn from a study of OX40 agonist ivuxolimab in advanced cancers. Looking at the study overall: Partial responses were observed in three patients, of whom one had hepatocellular carcinoma and two had cutaneous melanoma.

Sequenced by immunoSEQ multiplex PCR; TCRdb stores in-frame clones only, minus some. The sample includes about 40,000 clones, about 86% of them seen just once. The study, taken as a whole, reports: At doses 0.1 to 3.0 mg/kg, CD4+ and CD8+ clones expanded.

The length of the CDR3 is 15 residues. V dropped 3 bases and J dropped 7 bases, with 13 bases sitting between them. Germline assignment: CDR1 MGHDK and CDR2 SYGVNS. The clonotype originates from an adult with an advanced solid tumor such as melanoma, head and neck, liver or kidney cancer. The starting material was CD4+ or CD8+ T cells sorted from blood, obtained in a trial of the OX40 agonist ivuxolimab. The genes are TRBV25-1 and TRBJ1-6, with a tentative D call TRBD1 (6 bases). The CDR3 nucleotides read TGTGCCAGCAGTGAGGTGGGGGCAGGGAATTCACCCCTCCACTTT. Its translation is CASSEVGAGNSPLHF. The variable domain in full, with the rest retrieved from reference TRBV25-1 and TRBJ1-6, is EADIYQTPRYLVIGTGKKITLECSQTMGHDKMYWYQQDPGMELHLIHYSYGVNSTEKGDLSSESTVSRIRTEHFPLTLESARPSHTSQYLCASSEVGAGNSPLHFGNGTRLTVT.